This T cell receptor beta chain is from a study of blood T cell repertoires in COVID-19. V shed 7 bases, J shed 7 bases, and the junction held 8 bases outside the gene matches. The CDR3 runs to 15 residues. Germline V gives CDR1 SGHTA, CDR2 FQGNSA. Participants were aged about 18 to 90 years, lived in 24 US areas, and enrolled virtually. The repertoire was sequenced with immunoSEQ multiplex PCR; TCRdb's copy has only in-frame clones and lacks some. The data contain 150,000 to 200,000 clones, 82% of them seen just once; the ten biggest clones take up more than 4%. This receptor was obtained from a woman in her sixties with acute COVID-19. The chain links TRBV7-2 to TRBJ2-1, with 12 bases aligning to TRBD2. Sequencing used PBMCs or T cells enriched from blood (not recorded which). CDR3: CASIQGLAGSNEQFF. The CDR3 bases are TGTGCCAGCATCCAAGGACTAGCGGGGAGTAATGAGCAGTTCTTC.